The 25 T cell receptor beta chains in this list originate from one sample, sequenced in a study of cytomegalovirus exposure and HLA in healthy donors. Use of 60 Vbeta and 13 Jbeta primers characterized the PCR. Repertoires were generated with immunoSEQ multiplex PCR, while TCRdb's copy carries only in-frame clones and drops some. In all, the sample yields 50,000 or so clones. Sequencing was carried out using PBMCs. Receptors originate from a woman aged 55-75 years in good health and CMV-seropositive.

The rearrangement joins TRBV19 to TRBJ1-1; 7 bases fit TRBD1. The ends lost 4 bases at V and 2 bases at J; junction bases unmatched: 7. The CDR3 extends over 15 amino acids. CDR1 is LNHDA and CDR2 is SQIVND in the germline V gene (reference sequence). CDR3 protein: CASSKGDRKNTEAFF. The CDR3 DNA is TGTGCCAGTAGTAAGGGGGACAGAAAAAACACTGAAGCTTTCTTT.

The rearrangement joins TRBV5-5 to TRBJ1-2; D is unclear. There are 15 residues in the CDR3. CDR1 SGHKS and CDR2 YYEKEE come from the germline V gene (reference sequence). V was trimmed by 0 bases and J by 5 bases, leaving 14 bases between them. The CDR3 nucleotides are TGTGCCAGCAGCTTGGGTCCGGGAATGAGGTATGGCTACACCTTC. This encodes CASSLGPGMRYGYTF.

The chain recombines TRBV28 with TRBJ1-1, with D possibly TRBD1 on 5 matching bases. Germline lookup yields CDR1 MDHEN and CDR2 SYDVKM. CDR3 size: 16 residues. The germline V and J ends were trimmed by 3 bases and 0 bases, with 14 bases remaining between them. The CDR3 is CASSFRMAGVNTEAFF. The CDR3, as DNA: TGTGCCAGCAGTTTCCGAATGGCGGGGGTGAACACTGAAGCTTTCTTT.

The chain couples TRBV4-1 to TRBJ1-5; the D gene is possibly TRBD1 (6 bases). Germline V gene lookup returns CDR1 MGHRA and CDR2 YSYEKL. The CDR3 runs to 13 residues. V lost 5 bases and J lost 6, with 11 bases in between. CDR3 bases: TGCGCCAGCAGCACACAGGACAGTCAGCCCCAGCATTTT. Translated: CASSTQDSQPQHF.

For the CDR3, the DNA is TGTGCCAGTAGTCGTCAGGACACCATCCGCAATCAGCCCCAGCATTTT. This gives the protein CASSRQDTIRNQPQHF. The chain recombines TRBV19 with TRBJ1-5; D is perhaps TRBD1 (5 bases). The length of the CDR3 is 16 residues. Trimming removed 5 bases from V and 2 bases from J, with 16 bases in between. Germline V gene lookup returns CDR1 LNHDA and CDR2 SQIVND (reference sequence).

This chain links TRBV29-1 with TRBJ2-7; 9 bases are shared with TRBD1. Per germline, CDR1 SQVTM and CDR2 ANQGSEA. This CDR3 has 15 residues. The trim removed 4 bases at V and 2 bases at J, leaving 9 bases unmatched. The CDR3 DNA is TGCAGCGTTGGGAGCGGGACAGGGAGCGCCTACGAGCAGTACTTC. This encodes CSVGSGTGSAYEQYF.

The V and J genes are TRBV11-3 and TRBJ2-5; TRBD1 matches 8 bases. Looked up from germline, CDR1 is SGHNT and CDR2 is YENEEA. J lost 0 bases, V lost 5 bases, and 8 bases had no gene match. The CDR3 covers 16 residues. The DNA of the CDR3 is TGTGCCAGCAGCCCCGGGACAGGATTGTACCAAGAGACCCAGTACTTC. Amino acid sequence: CASSPGTGLYQETQYF.

The chain carries TRBV4-2 and TRBJ2-1, with 13 nucleotides matching TRBD2. V was pared by 0 bases and J by 4 bases, with 3 bases of the junction left unmatched. CDR1 is LGHNA, CDR2 YNFKEQ, per germline. This CDR3 is 17 amino acids long. CDR3 residues: CASSQEGTSGTYNEQFF. The CDR3 DNA follows: TGTGCCAGCAGCCAAGAAGGGACTAGCGGGACGTACAATGAGCAGTTCTTC.

This rearrangement joins TRBV7-9 to TRBJ2-5, with 8 nucleotides matching TRBD2. V lost 4 bases, J lost 5 bases, and 6 bases stayed unmatched. The CDR3 contains 14 residues. Germline-derived CDR1 and CDR2 are SEHNR and FQNEAQ (reference sequence). Written as DNA, the CDR3 is TGTGCCAGCAGCTCCTGGACTAGCCCCGAGACCCAGTACTTC. This translates into CASSSWTSPETQYF.

V usage is TRBV19 and J usage is TRBJ1-2, with D tentatively TRBD1 (6 bases). The CDR3 covers 13 residues. The V and J ends lost 4 bases and 4 bases respectively, with 10 bases between them. Germline CDR1 reads LNHDA; CDR2 reads SQIVND (reference sequence). This chain's CDR3 is CASSTDRIYGYTF. The DNA of the CDR3 is TGTGCCAGTAGTACTGACAGGATCTATGGCTACACCTTC. Full variable domain (missing parts from reference TRBV19 and TRBJ1-2): DGGITQSPKYLFRKEGQNVTLSCEQNLNHDAMYWYRQDPGQGLRLIYYSQIVNDFQKGDIAEGYSVSREKKESFPLTVTSAQKNPTAFYLCASSTDRIYGYTFGSGTRLTVV.

The rearrangement uses TRBV9 and TRBJ1-1; possibly TRBD1 for D (6 bases). Between the trimmed V and J ends, which lost 4 bases and 6 bases, there was a span of 13 bases. CDR3 length equals 13 residues. Germline CDR1 SGDLS, CDR2 YYNGEE. This CDR3 reads CASSSGGQPEAFF. In DNA, the CDR3 is TGTGCCAGCAGCTCTGGAGGACAGCCTGAAGCTTTCTTT. Full variable domain (rest looked up from reference TRBV9 and TRBJ1-1): DSGVTQTPKHLITATGQRVTLRCSPRSGDLSVYWYQQSLDQGLQFLIQYYNGEERAKGNILERFSAQQFPDLHSELNLSSLELGDSALYFCASSSGGQPEAFFGQGTRLTVV.

The J gene is TRBJ2-7, the V gene TRBV5-1, with D uncertain. The CDR3 length is 14 residues. V was shortened by 4 bases and J by 3 bases, with 14 bases between the two germline ends. Looked up from germline, CDR1 is SGHRS and CDR2 is YFSETQ. For the CDR3, the DNA is TGCGCCAGCAGCACTTACTATGGCGGCTACGAGCAGTACTTC. This translates into CASSTYYGGYEQYF.

The CDR3 DNA is TGTGCCAGTAGTATTAACCCAGGGGGCAATCAGCCCCAGCATTTT. This translates into CASSINPGGNQPQHF. This rearrangement joins TRBV19 to TRBJ1-5, with a weak D call TRBD1 (6 bases). This CDR3 has 15 amino acids. The V end lost 3 bases, the J end lost 2 bases, and 11 bases lay between the germline ends. Germline assignment: CDR1 LNHDA and CDR2 SQIVND (reference sequence).

This chain links TRBV19 with TRBJ2-3; D is possibly TRBD1 (5 bases). Deletions cut 3 bases from V and 0 bases from J, with 10 bases between. The CDR3 sequence is 15 residues long. In germline, CDR1 is LNHDA, CDR2 SQIVND (reference sequence). The CDR3 is CASSIDSPSTDTQYF. The DNA of the CDR3 is TGTGCCAGTAGTATTGACAGCCCAAGCACAGATACGCAGTATTTT.

This chain joins TRBV5-6 and TRBJ2-2, with a tentative D call TRBD1 (6 bases). CDR3 length: 14 amino acids. V lost 9 bases, J lost 0 bases, and 12 bases lay in between. Germline CDR1 reads SGHDT; CDR2 reads YYEEEE. Here the CDR3 DNA reads TGTGCCACGCAGAGACAGGCGAACACCGGGGAGCTGTTTTTT. This gives the protein CATQRQANTGELFF.

For this clone: Germline and junction disagree at one end, which may indicate a read error. Different DNA sequences within this sample yield the same CDR3. The genes are TRBV5-1 and TRBJ1-6, with 10 bases that match TRBD1. Germline V gene lookup returns CDR1 SGHRS and CDR2 YFSETQ. The CDR3 sequence is 14 residues long. CDR3 nucleotide sequence: TGCGCCAGCAGCCTGGGACAGGGGAATTCACCCCTACACTTT. Translating it yields CASSLGQGNSPLHF.

The chain carries TRBV7-6 and TRBJ2-2; possible D gene TRBD1, 7 bases. Per the germline V gene, CDR1 is SGHVS and CDR2 is FNYEAQ. The CDR3 loop spans 14 amino acids. V was pared by 5 bases and J by 4 bases, with 11 bases between. The chain's CDR3 is CASSPQGGTGELFF. The CDR3 DNA reads TGTGCCAGCAGCCCGCAGGGGGGCACCGGGGAGCTGTTTTTT.

This sequence joins TRBV4-1 and TRBJ1-2; 12 bases fit TRBD1. The CDR3 has 15 residues. Germline V lookup: CDR1 MGHRA, CDR2 YSYEKL. The trim removed 3 bases at V and 7 bases at J, leaving 6 bases unmatched. This CDR3 reads CASSQPGQGAFGYTF. The CDR3 DNA is TGCGCCAGCAGCCAGCCGGGACAGGGGGCTTTTGGCTACACCTTC.

The chain carries TRBV2 and TRBJ2-7; D may be TRBD1 (7 bases). Trimming took 11 bases from V and 4 from J, leaving 21 bases between them. The CDR3 is made up of 14 amino acids. Germline CDR1 SNHLY, CDR2 FYNNEI. CDR3 sequence reads: CAGSTGRIDYEQYF. In nucleotides, the CDR3 is TGTGCCGGATCGACAGGGAGGATTGATTACGAGCAGTACTTC.

The rearrangement links TRBV7-9 to TRBJ2-7; TRBD1 matches at 9 bases. J was trimmed by 5 bases and V by 5 bases; bases with no gene match: 10. The germline V gene encodes CDR1 SEHNR and CDR2 FQNEAQ (reference sequence). CDR3 length: 15 amino acids. The CDR3 loop reads CASSTAQGAYNEQYF. The CDR3 DNA sequence: TGTGCCAGCAGCACTGCACAGGGGGCTTACAACGAGCAGTACTTC.

This chain links TRBV12-5 with TRBJ2-7; D might be TRBD1 (5 bases). CDR1 LGHNT and CDR2 FRNRAP come from the germline V gene. The CDR3 has 16 amino acids. The V and J ends lost 5 bases and 0 bases respectively, with 17 bases between them. This CDR3 is CASGPAGQTISYEQYF. CDR3 sequence (DNA): TGTGCTAGTGGTCCCGCAGGGCAGACGATCTCCTACGAGCAGTACTTC.

The J gene is TRBJ1-4, the V gene TRBV27; 8 nucleotides align to TRBD1. This CDR3 spans 16 amino acids. CDR1 and CDR2 (germline): MNHEY, SMNVEV (reference sequence). The V gene end was trimmed by 4 bases and the J gene end by 6 bases; junction bases not matched to a gene: 10. The CDR3 bases are TGTGCCAGCAGTTCCCTCCGGACAGGGAGGGATGAAAAACTGTTTTTT. Translated: CASSSLRTGRDEKLFF.

The V call is TRBV2, the J call TRBJ2-7; D call uncertain. From germline, CDR1 is SNHLY and CDR2 FYNNEI. The CDR3 has 15 residues. Trimming pared 0 bases from V and 0 bases from J, leaving 9 bases between. CDR3 DNA sequence: TGTGCCAGCAGTGAAGCGGGCTTCAGCTCCTACGAGCAGTACTTC. Translating it yields CASSEAGFSSYEQYF. The whole variable domain, filled in from reference TRBV2 and TRBJ2-7, reads EPEVTQTPSHQVTQMGQEVILRCVPISNHLYFYWYRQILGQKVEFLVSFYNNEISEKSEIFDDQFSVERPDGSNFTLKIRSTKLEDSAMYFCASSEAGFSSYEQYFGPGTRLTVT.

V is TRBV11-2 and J is TRBJ1-6, with 9 nucleotides matching TRBD1. The V gene end was trimmed by 3 bases and the J gene end by 6 bases; junction bases not matched to a gene: 12. Germline V CDR1 and CDR2: SGHAT, FQNNGV. This CDR3 is built from 18 residues. The CDR3 loop reads CASSFTTGTGLGNSPLHF. CDR3 nucleotide sequence: TGTGCCAGCAGCTTTACTACCGGGACAGGGTTAGGTAATTCACCCCTCCACTTT. The whole variable domain, filled in from reference TRBV11-2 and TRBJ1-6, reads EAGVAQSPRYKIIEKRQSVAFWCNPISGHATLYWYQQILGQGPKLLIQFQNNGVVDDSQLPKDRFSAERLKGVDSTLKIQPAKLEDSAVYLCASSFTTGTGLGNSPLHFGNGTRLTVT.

This chain connects TRBV6-1 to TRBJ1-1; the match to TRBD1 covers 9 bases. The CDR3 loop spans 14 amino acids. J was trimmed by 5 bases and V by 6 bases; bases with no gene match: 7. Germline CDR1 MNHNS, CDR2 SASEGT. CDR3 protein: CASSLQGAGTEAFF. The DNA of the CDR3 is TGTGCCAGCAGCTTACAGGGGGCGGGGACTGAAGCTTTCTTT.